A selection of T cell receptor beta chains follows, all from one sample in a study of shared clonotypes between healthy human individuals. Produced via immunoSEQ multiplex PCR; TCRdb's table is partial and in-frame only. Here the sample spans 1.6 million or so clones, over 95% being singletons. Source material: naive CD4+ T cells sorted from blood. The receptors derive from a young man in good health. The CDR3 runs from the conserved cysteine through the conserved F or W.

j_gene	v_gene	CDR3aa
TRBJ2-7	TRBV21-1	CASGEGANEQYF
TRBJ2-6	TRBV4-3	CASSPPGPSGANVLTF
TRBJ2-3	TRBV19	CASSIASGRYTDTQYF
TRBJ1-1	TRBV5-1	CASSPLNGNTEAFF
TRBJ1-2	TRBV10-2	CASRVPGGGYGYTF
TRBJ2-1	TRBV6-5	CASSYGMLSGVNEQFF
TRBJ2-2	TRBV5-1	CASSLLGQGDTGELFF
TRBJ2-7	TRBV13	CASSSGERSYEQYF
TRBJ1-2	TRBV5-1	CASSLLGQGISYGYTF
TRBJ1-3	TRBV7-6	CASSLDGHSGNTIYF
TRBJ2-2	TRBV10-3	CAISSGRAAGELFF
TRBJ2-7	TRBV18	CASSPRISYEQYF
TRBJ2-3	TRBV5-1	CASSSGPYTDTQYF
TRBJ2-7	TRBV9	CASSVGQREGDEQYF
TRBJ1-2	TRBV19	CASSMWEAYYGYTF
TRBJ2-2	TRBV15	CATSRDHGGDGELFF
TRBJ2-5	TRBV4-3	CASSQERPGAAQETQYF
TRBJ2-3	TRBV7-2	CASSLGLASDTQYF
TRBJ2-3	TRBV28	CASSSNRDPYF
TRBJ2-2	TRBV18	CASSPVLRASTGELFF
TRBJ1-1	TRBV9	CASSVAGNTEAFF